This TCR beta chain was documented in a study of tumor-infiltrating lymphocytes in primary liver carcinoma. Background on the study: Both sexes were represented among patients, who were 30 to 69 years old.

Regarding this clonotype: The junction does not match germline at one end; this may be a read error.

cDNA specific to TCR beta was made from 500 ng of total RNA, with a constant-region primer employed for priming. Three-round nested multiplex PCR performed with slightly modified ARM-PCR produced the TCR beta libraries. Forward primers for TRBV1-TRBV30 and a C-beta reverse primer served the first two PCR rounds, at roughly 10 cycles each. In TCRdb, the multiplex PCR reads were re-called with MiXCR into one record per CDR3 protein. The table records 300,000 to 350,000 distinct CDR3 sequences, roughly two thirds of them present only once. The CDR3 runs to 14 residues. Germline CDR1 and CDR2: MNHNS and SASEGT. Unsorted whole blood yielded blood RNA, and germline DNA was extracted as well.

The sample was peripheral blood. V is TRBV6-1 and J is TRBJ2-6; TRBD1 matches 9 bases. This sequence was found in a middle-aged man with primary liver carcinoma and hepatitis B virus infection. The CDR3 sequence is CASRQGAGANFLTF. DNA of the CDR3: TGTGCCAGCAGACAGGGGGCTGGGGCCAACTTCCTGACTTTC.